These 20 T cell receptor beta chains were all obtained from the same sample, sequenced in a study of identical twins. MiXCR, applied by TCRdb to the 5' RACE reads, yields one record per CDR3 protein. The data show 1.5 million to 2 million distinct CDR3 sequences, 32% seen once. Sequencing was carried out using cord blood. These receptors were obtained from a newborn girl in good health.

The rearrangement uses TRBV12-3 or TRBV12-4 and TRBJ1-1; 7 bases are shared with TRBD1. V trimming: 6 bases; J trimming: 2 bases; junction bases outside the gene matches: 6. The CDR3 runs 14 residues. The CDR3 sequence: CASRLQGDNTEAFF. The CDR3 DNA reads as TGTGCCAGCAGGCTCCAGGGGGACAACACTGAAGCTTTCTTT.

V gene TRBV9 combines with J gene TRBJ1-2; no clear D gene. The CDR3 extends over 16 amino acids. Germline CDR1 and CDR2: SGDLS and YYNGEE. The V and J ends lost 3 bases and 4 bases respectively, with 19 bases between them. The CDR3 DNA is TGTGCCAGCAGCGAGACCCCCAGCCTTCGGGCCTATGGCTACACCTTC. Amino acids: CASSETPSLRAYGYTF.

As concerns this clonotype: This could be a read error, since a much larger clone is one nucleotide away. The V gene is TRBV28, the J gene TRBJ2-5; 11 bases are a match to TRBD2. Germline CDR1 MDHEN, CDR2 SYDVKM. The CDR3 spans 16 residues. J lost 4 bases, V lost 6 bases, and 10 bases had no gene match. CDR3 sequence: CASSLPTSGGGETQYF. The DNA for the CDR3 is TGTGCCAGCAGCTTACCTACTAGCGGGGGAGGAGAGACCCAGTACTTC.

This clonotype was seen more than once but under ten times. CDR3 DNA sequence: TGTGCCACCAGTGGGGGGTCCCGCACAGATACGCAGTATTTT. Translation gives CATSGGSRTDTQYF. J is TRBJ2-3 and V is TRBV24-1; D may match TRBD1 or TRBD2 (5 bases each). This CDR3 is 14 amino acids long. The germline V and J ends were trimmed by 5 bases and 1 base, with 9 bases remaining between them. CDR1 and CDR2 from the germline V gene are KGHDR and SFDVKD.

This clonotype was recorded a few times. The chain joins TRBV4-2 to TRBJ2-3; TRBD2 agrees at 10 bases. CDR1 and CDR2 (germline): LGHNA, YNFKEQ. The V segment lost 0 bases and the J segment 4 bases; nucleotides outside the gene matches: 7. The CDR3 consists of 17 residues. CDR3 nucleotide sequence: TGTGCCAGCAGCCAAGAAACTAGCGGGGATGGGGCAGATACGCAGTATTTT. Encoded protein: CASSQETSGDGADTQYF.

This clonotype showed up just a few times. Being one base from a much bigger clone, this may be a read error. V gene TRBV19 combines with J gene TRBJ2-1, with TRBD1 identical over 11 bases. Germline assignment: CDR1 LNHDA and CDR2 SQIVND (reference sequence). This CDR3 comprises 14 residues. V lost 9 bases and J lost 3; bases outside the gene matches: 4. CDR3 in amino acids: CASIGTGGYNEQFF. The CDR3 bases are TGTGCCAGCATTGGGACAGGGGGCTACAATGAGCAGTTCTTC.

The chain joins TRBV28 to TRBJ1-5; perhaps TRBD1 as D (6 bases). The CDR3 totals 16 residues. In germline, CDR1 is MDHEN, CDR2 SYDVKM. V gave up 6 bases and J gave up 5 bases, with 20 bases separating them. This CDR3 reads CASSPPYRVRDQPQHF. As DNA, the CDR3 is TGTGCCAGCAGCCCCCCCTACAGGGTAAGGGATCAGCCCCAGCATTTT.

The chain is built from TRBV15 and TRBJ1-4; D unclear. The CDR3 extends over 14 amino acids. Trimming removed 5 bases at V and 3 bases at J, with 10 bases between. Germline-derived CDR1 and CDR2 are LNHNV and YYDKDF (reference sequence). The CDR3 loop reads CATSFRASNEKLFF. The CDR3 DNA reads as TGTGCCACCAGCTTCCGGGCCTCTAATGAAAAACTGTTTTTT.

This chain uses TRBV20-1 with TRBJ1-6; no firm D call. Looked up from germline, CDR1 is DFQATT and CDR2 is SNEGSKA (reference sequence). The CDR3 runs to 18 residues. V gave up 0 bases and J gave up 0 bases, with 15 bases separating them. The DNA of the CDR3 is TGCAGTGCTAGAGATGAGGTGGTCCGGAGCTCCTATAATTCACCCCTCCACTTT. This translates into CSARDEVVRSSYNSPLHF.

The chain has TRBV7-2 and TRBJ1-4; 11 nucleotides match TRBD1. Germline assignment: CDR1 SGHTA and CDR2 FQGNSA. V lost 2 bases, J lost 9 bases, and 17 bases stayed unmatched. The CDR3 covers 19 residues. CDR3 amino acids: CASSLFHGTGGLVVKKLFF. The DNA of the CDR3 is TGTGCCAGCAGCTTATTTCATGGGACAGGGGGACTTGTAGTGAAAAAACTGTTTTTT.

Notes on this clonotype: The junction departs from the called germline gene at one end, perhaps through a read error. The chain is built from TRBV4-1 and TRBJ1-1; TRBD1 matches 8 bases. Looked up from germline, CDR1 is MGHRA and CDR2 is YSYEKL. This CDR3 region has 15 residues. CDR3 loop: CASHAQGAMNTEPFF. In DNA form, the CDR3 reads TGCGCCAGCCATGCGCAGGGGGCCATGAACACTGAACCTTTCTTT.

This clonotype has only one observation. This rearrangement joins TRBV14 to TRBJ1-2; D perhaps matches TRBD1 (6 bases). From germline, CDR1 is SGHDN and CDR2 FVKESK. The length of the CDR3 is 16 residues. The ends were cut back, 3 bases at V and 8 bases at J, with 22 bases in the middle. The CDR3 DNA is TGTGCCAGCAGCCAGGTGGGGGCGAGGCGGTACAAGGGCTACACCTTC. As protein: CASSQVGARRYKGYTF.

This chain joins TRBV2 and TRBJ2-4; 12 bases agree with TRBD2. Germline values: CDR1 SNHLY, CDR2 FYNNEI. J lost 4 bases, V lost 3 bases, and 7 bases had no gene match. The CDR3 is 17 residues long. Written as DNA, the CDR3 is TGTGCCAGCAGTGAGTCTAGCGGGAGGGCCGCGAAAAACATTCAGTACTTC. Its translation: CASSESSGRAAKNIQYF.

This clonotype was picked up many times. V usage is TRBV27 and J usage is TRBJ2-7; D may be TRBD2 (6 bases). Per germline, CDR1 MNHEY and CDR2 SMNVEV (reference sequence). Trimming left V 5 bases short and J 4 bases short, with 15 bases between. There are 14 residues in the CDR3. The CDR3: CASSPRLESYEQYF. Written as DNA, the CDR3 is TGTGCCAGCAGTCCGAGACTAGAGAGTTACGAGCAGTACTTC.

This clonotype was counted between two and nine times. The DNA of the CDR3 is TGTGCCACCAGTGATTTTGGGACAGGGGACACCGGGGAGCTGTTTTTT. Translation: CATSDFGTGDTGELFF. The chain couples TRBV24-1 to TRBJ2-2; 10 bases align to TRBD1. CDR1 is KGHDR and CDR2 is SFDVKD in the germline V gene. The CDR3 consists of 16 residues. V dropped 1 base and J dropped 3; count of bases not matched to a gene: 1.

The V call is TRBV12-5, the J call TRBJ2-5, with D hard to call. V was cut by 1 base and J by 11 bases, with 8 bases left in between. The germline V gene has CDR1 LGHNT and CDR2 FRNRAP. This CDR3 region has 11 residues. The CDR3 sequence is CASGLGTQQYF. The CDR3 DNA reads as TGTGCTAGTGGTTTGGGGACCCAGCAGTACTTC.

This clonotype was counted between two and nine times. The chain carries TRBV10-3 and TRBJ2-7; 8 nucleotides match TRBD1. This CDR3 comprises 15 residues. Germline V lookup: CDR1 ENHRY, CDR2 SYGVKD. J gave up 6 bases and V 0 bases, and 7 bases lay outside the gene matches. CDR3 protein: CAISESWQGATEQYF. CDR3 coding DNA: TGTGCCATCAGTGAGTCTTGGCAGGGGGCTACCGAGCAGTACTTC.

The rearrangement links TRBV20-1 to TRBJ1-3, with 10 bases that match TRBD1. V dropped 3 bases and J dropped 4; count of bases not matched to a gene: 0. The germline CDR1 and CDR2 sequences are DFQATT and SNEGSKA (reference sequence). This CDR3 is built from 13 residues. CDR3 loop: CSARGQGGNTIYF. CDR3 nucleotides: TGCAGTGCTAGGGGACAGGGGGGAAACACCATATATTTT.

The V and J genes are TRBV28 and TRBJ2-5; D gene unclear. The CDR3 has 13 residues. The germline CDR1 and CDR2 sequences are MDHEN and SYDVKM. V lost 6 bases and J 1 base, leaving 9 bases between the germline ends. The CDR3 here is CASSKGLQETQYF. CDR3 bases: TGTGCCAGCAGCAAGGGTCTCCAAGAGACCCAGTACTTC.

This clonotype came up a few times. Here the CDR3 reads CASSQEGYQETQYF. The DNA of the CDR3 is TGCGCCAGCAGCCAAGAAGGTTACCAAGAGACCCAGTACTTC. V usage is TRBV4-1 and J usage is TRBJ2-5; D is unresolved. The ends were cut back, 0 bases at V and 0 bases at J, with 5 bases in the middle. Germline lookup yields CDR1 MGHRA and CDR2 YSYEKL. CDR3 length equals 14 residues.